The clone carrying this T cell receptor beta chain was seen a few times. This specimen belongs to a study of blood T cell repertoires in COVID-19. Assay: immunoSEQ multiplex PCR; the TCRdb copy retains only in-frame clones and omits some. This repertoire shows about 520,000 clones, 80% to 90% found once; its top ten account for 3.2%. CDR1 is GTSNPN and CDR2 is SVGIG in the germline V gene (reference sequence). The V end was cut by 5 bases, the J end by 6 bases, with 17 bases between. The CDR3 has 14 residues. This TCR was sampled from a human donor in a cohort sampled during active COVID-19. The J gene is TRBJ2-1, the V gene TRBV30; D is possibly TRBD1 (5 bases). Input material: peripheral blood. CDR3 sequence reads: CAWSIDMGRNEQFF. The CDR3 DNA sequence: TGTGCCTGGTCCATTGATATGGGGCGCAATGAGCAGTTCTTC.